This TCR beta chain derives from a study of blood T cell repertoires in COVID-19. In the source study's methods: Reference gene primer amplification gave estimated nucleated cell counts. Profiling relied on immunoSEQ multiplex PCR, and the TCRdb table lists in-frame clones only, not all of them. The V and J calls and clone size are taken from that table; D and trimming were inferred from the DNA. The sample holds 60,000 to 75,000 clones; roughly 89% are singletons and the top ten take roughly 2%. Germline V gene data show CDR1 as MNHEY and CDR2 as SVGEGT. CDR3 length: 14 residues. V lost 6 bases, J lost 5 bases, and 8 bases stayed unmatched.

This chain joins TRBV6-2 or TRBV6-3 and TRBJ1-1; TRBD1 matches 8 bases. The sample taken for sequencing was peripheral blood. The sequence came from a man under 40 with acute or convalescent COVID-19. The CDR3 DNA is TGTGCCAGCAGCCGGAGCAGGGGGCAAACTGAAGCTTTCTTT. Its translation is CASSRSRGQTEAFF.